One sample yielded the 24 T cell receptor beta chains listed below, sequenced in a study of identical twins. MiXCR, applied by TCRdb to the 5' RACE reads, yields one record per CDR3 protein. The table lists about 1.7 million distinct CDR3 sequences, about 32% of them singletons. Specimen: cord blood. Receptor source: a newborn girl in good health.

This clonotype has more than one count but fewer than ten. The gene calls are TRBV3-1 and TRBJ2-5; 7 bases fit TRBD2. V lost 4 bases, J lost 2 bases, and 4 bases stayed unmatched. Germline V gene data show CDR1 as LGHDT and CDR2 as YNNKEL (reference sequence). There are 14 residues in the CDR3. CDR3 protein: CASSRKREQETQYF. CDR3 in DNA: TGTGCCAGCAGCCGTAAGCGGGAACAAGAGACCCAGTACTTC.

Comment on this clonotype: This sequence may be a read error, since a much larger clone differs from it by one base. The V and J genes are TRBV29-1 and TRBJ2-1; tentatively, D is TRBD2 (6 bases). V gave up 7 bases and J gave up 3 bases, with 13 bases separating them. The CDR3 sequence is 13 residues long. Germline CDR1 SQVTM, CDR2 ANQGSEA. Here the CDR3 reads CSGGRGNYNEQFF. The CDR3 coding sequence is TGCAGCGGTGGTCGGGGGAACTACAATGAGCAGTTCTTC.

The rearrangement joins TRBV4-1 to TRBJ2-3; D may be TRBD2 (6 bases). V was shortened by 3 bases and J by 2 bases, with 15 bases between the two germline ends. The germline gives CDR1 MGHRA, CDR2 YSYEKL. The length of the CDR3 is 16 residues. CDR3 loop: CASSQIGRPVTDTQYF. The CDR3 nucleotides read TGCGCCAGCAGCCAGATTGGGAGGCCAGTCACAGATACGCAGTATTTT.

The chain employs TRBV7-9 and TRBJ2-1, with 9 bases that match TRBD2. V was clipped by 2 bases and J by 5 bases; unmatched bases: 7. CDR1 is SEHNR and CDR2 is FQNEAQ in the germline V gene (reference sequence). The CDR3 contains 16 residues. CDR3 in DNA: TGTGCCAGCAGCTTACCCGAGCGGGAGGTCCACAATGAGCAGTTCTTC. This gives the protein CASSLPEREVHNEQFF. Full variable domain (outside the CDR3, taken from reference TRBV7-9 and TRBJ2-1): DTGVSQNPRHKITKRGQNVTFRCDPISEHNRLYWYRQTLGQGPEFLTYFQNEAQLEKSRLLSDRFSAERPKGSFSTLEIQRTEQGDSAMYLCASSLPEREVHNEQFFGPGTRLTVL.

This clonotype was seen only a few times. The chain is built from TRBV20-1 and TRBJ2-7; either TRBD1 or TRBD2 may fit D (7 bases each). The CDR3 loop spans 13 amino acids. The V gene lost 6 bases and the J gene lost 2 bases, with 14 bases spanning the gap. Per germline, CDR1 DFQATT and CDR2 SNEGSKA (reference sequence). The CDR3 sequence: CSATGRGTYEQYF. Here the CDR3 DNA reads TGCAGTGCGACAGGGAGGGGGACCTACGAGCAGTACTTC.

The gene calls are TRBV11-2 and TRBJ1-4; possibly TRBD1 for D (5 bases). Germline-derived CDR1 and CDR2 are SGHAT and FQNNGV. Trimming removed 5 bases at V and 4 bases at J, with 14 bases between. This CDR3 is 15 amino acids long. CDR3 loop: CASSKRGGYNEKLFF. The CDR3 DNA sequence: TGTGCCAGCAGCAAGAGGGGCGGTTATAATGAAAAACTGTTTTTT.

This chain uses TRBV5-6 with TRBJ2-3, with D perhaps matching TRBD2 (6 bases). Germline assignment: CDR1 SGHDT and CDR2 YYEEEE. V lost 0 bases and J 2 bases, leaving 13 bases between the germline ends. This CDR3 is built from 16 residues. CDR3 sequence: CASSLGGGVNTDTQYF. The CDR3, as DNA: TGTGCCAGCAGCTTGGGGGGCGGGGTAAACACAGATACGCAGTATTTT.

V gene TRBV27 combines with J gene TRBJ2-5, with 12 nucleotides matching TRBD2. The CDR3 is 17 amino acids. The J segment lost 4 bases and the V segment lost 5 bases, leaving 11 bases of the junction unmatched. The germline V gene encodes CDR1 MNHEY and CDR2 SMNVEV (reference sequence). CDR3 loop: CASSPRLAGVLGETQYF. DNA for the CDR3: TGTGCCAGCAGTCCCCGACTAGCGGGAGTTTTAGGAGAGACCCAGTACTTC.

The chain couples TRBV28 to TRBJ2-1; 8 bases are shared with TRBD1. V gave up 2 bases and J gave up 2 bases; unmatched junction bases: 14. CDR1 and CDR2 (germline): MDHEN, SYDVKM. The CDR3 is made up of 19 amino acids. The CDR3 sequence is CASSLGRGRGRSPYNEQFF. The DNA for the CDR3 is TGTGCCAGCAGTTTAGGAAGAGGCAGGGGGCGCAGCCCCTACAATGAGCAGTTCTTC.

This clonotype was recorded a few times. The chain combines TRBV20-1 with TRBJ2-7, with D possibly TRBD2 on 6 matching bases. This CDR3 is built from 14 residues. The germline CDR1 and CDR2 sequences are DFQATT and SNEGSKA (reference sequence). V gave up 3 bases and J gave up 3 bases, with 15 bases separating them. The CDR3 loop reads CSARVWDSLYEQYF. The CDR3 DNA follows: TGCAGTGCTAGGGTTTGGGACTCTCTCTACGAGCAGTACTTC.

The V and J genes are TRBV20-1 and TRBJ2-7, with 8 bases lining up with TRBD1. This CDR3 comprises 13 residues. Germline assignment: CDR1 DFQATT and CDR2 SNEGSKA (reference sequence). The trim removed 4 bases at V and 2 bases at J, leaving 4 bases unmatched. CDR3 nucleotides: TGCAGTGCTACGCTGGACAGGGCCTACGAGCAGTACTTC. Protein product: CSATLDRAYEQYF.

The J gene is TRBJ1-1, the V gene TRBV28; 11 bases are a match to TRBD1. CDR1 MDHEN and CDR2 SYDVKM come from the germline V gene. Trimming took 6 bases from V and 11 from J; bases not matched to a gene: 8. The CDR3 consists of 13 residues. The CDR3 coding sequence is TGTGCCAGCAGGACGGACAGGGGGCGAGAGGCTTTCTTT. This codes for CASRTDRGREAFF.

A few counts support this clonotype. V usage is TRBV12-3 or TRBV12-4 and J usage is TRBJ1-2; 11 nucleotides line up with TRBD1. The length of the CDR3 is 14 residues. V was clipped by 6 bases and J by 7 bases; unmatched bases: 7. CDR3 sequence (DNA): TGTGCCAGCAGCCTCGGACAGGGGGCGGCTGGCTACACCTTC. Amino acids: CASSLGQGAAGYTF.

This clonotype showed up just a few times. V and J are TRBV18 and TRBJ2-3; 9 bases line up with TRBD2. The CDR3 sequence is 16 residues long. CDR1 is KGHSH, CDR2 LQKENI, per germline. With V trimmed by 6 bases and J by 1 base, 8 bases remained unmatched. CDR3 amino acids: CASSLAGGPGTDTQYF. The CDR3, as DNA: TGTGCCAGCTCCCTCGCGGGGGGGCCGGGCACAGATACGCAGTATTTT.

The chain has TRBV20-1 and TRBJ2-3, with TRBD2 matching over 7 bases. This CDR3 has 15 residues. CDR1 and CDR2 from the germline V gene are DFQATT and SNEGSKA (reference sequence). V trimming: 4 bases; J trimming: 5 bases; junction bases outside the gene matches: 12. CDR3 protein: CSATPSGGGRDTQYF. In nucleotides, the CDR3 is TGCAGTGCTACTCCCTCGGGGGGAGGTAGAGATACGCAGTATTTT.

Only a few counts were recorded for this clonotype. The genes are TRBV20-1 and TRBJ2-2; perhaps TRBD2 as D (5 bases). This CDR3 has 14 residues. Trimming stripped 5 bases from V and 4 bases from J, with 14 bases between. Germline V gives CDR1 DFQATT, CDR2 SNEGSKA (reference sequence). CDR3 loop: CSASSIEVTGELFF. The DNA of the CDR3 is TGCAGTGCTTCTAGCATAGAAGTCACCGGGGAGCTGTTTTTT.

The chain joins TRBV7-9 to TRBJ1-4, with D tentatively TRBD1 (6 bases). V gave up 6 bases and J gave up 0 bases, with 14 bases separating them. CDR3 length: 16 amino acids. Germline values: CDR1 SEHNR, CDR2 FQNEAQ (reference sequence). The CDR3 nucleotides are TGTGCCAGCAGGGCAACAGGGAGAGCAACTAATGAAAAACTGTTTTTT. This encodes CASRATGRATNEKLFF.

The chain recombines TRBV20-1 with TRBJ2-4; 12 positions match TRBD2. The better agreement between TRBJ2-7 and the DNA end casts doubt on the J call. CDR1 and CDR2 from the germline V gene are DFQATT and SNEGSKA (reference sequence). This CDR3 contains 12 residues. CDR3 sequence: CSGTSGTSEQYF. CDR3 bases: TGCAGTGGGACTAGCGGGACCTCCGAGCAGTACTTC.

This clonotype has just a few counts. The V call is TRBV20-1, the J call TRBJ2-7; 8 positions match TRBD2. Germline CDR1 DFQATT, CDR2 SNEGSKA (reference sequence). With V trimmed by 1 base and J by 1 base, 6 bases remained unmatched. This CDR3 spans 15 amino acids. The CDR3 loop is CSARVAGGASYEQYF. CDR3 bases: TGCAGTGCTAGAGTGGCGGGGGGCGCTTCCTACGAGCAGTACTTC.

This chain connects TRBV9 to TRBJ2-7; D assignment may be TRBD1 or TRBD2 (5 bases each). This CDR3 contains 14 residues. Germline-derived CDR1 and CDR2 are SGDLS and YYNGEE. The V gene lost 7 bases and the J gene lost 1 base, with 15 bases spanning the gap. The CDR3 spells CASGLGTESYEQYF. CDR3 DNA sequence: TGTGCCAGCGGCCTTGGGACGGAATCCTACGAGCAGTACTTC.

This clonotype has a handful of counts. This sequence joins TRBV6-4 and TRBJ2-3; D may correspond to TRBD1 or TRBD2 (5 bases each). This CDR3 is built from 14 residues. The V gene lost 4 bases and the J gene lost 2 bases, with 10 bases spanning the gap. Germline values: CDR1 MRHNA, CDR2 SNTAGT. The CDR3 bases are TGTGCCAGCAGTGTGGGGGTCCACACAGATACGCAGTATTTT. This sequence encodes CASSVGVHTDTQYF.

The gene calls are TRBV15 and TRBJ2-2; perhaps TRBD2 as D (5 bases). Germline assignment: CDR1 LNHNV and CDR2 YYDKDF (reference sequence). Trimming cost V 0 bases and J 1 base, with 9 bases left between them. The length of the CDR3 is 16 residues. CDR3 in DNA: TGTGCCACCAGCAGAGAAGGCGGGTGGAACACCGGGGAGCTGTTTTTT. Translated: CATSREGGWNTGELFF.

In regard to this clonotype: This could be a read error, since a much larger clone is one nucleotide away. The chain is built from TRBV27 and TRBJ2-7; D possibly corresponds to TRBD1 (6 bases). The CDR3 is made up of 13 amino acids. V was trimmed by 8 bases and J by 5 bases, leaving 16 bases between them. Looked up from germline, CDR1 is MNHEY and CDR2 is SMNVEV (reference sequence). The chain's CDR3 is CASGEDSLDEQYF. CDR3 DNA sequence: TGTGCCAGCGGTGAGGACAGTCTCGACGAGCAGTACTTC.

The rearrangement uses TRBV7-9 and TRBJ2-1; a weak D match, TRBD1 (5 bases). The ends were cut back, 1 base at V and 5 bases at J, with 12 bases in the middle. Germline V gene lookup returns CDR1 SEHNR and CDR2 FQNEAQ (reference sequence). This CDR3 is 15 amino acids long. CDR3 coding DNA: TGTGCCAGCAGCTTAGGTGGGGCGCTCAACAATGAGCAGTTCTTC. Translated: CASSLGGALNNEQFF.